The sequence of this T cell receptor (beta chain) was determined in a study of cytomegalovirus exposure and HLA in healthy donors. The V gene end was trimmed by 4 bases and the J gene end by 4 bases; junction bases not matched to a gene: 9. The CDR3 contains 16 residues. The germline gives CDR1 MGHRA, CDR2 YSYEKL. It was healthy bone marrow donors who served as donors. The PCR used 60 Vbeta and 13 Jbeta primers. Using immunoSEQ multiplex PCR, the repertoire was profiled, and TCRdb retains in-frame clones only, with some absent. The sample yields around 91,000 clones, approximately 86% seen once. This clonotype was sampled from a young man in good health and CMV-seropositive. Source material: PBMCs. J is TRBJ1-5 and V is TRBV4-1; 8 nucleotides line up with TRBD1. In nucleotides, the CDR3 is TGCGCCAGCAGCCTTGAGACAGGGGAGGGGAATCAGCCCCAGCATTTT. It yields the protein CASSLETGEGNQPQHF.